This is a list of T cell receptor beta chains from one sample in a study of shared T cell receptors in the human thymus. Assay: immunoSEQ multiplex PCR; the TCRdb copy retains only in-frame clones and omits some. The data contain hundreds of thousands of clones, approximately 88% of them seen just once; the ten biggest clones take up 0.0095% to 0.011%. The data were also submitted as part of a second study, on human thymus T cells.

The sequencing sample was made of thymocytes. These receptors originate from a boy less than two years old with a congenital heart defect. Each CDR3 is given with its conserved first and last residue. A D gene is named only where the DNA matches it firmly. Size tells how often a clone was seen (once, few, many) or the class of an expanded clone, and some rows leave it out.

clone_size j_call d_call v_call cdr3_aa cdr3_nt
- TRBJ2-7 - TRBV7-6 CASSLAARGALYEQYF TGTGCCAGCAGCTTAGCGGCGCGCGGAGCCCTCTACGAGCAGTACTTC
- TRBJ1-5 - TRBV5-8 CASSVDRNQPQHF TGTGCCAGCAGCGTTGACAGAAATCAGCCCCAGCATTTT
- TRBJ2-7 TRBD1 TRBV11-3 CASSPTGGLNEQYF TGTGCCAGCAGCCCGACAGGGGGCTTGAACGAGCAGTACTTC
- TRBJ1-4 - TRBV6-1 CASSPLGATNEKLFF TGTGCCAGCAGCCCCCTCGGTGCAACTAATGAAAAACTGTTTTTT
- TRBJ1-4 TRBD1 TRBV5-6 CASSLLGRGWKDEKLFF TGTGCCAGCAGCTTGTTAGGCAGGGGGTGGAAGGATGAAAAACTGTTTTTT
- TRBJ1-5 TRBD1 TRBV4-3 CASSQDRGPGDQPQHF TGCGCCAGCAGCCAGGACAGGGGGCCTGGGGATCAGCCCCAGCATTTT
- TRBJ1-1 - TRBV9 CASSVPPRGGIGNTEAFF TGTGCCAGCAGCGTACCCCCCCGGGGGGGCATTGGGAACACTGAAGCTTTCTTT
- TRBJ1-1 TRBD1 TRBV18 CASSPRDRRTGTEAFF TGTGCCAGCTCACCTAGGGACAGAAGAACGGGCACTGAAGCTTTCTTT
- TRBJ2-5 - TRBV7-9 CASSLRPTEETQYF TGTGCCAGCAGCTTACGTCCAACGGAAGAGACCCAGTACTTC
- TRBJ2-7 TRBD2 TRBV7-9 CASSLGTSGSLGKYF TGTGCCAGCAGCCTCGGGACTAGCGGGAGCCTAGGAAAGTACTTC
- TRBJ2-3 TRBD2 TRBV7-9 CASSLSSGKERRDTQYF TGTGCCAGCAGCTTATCTAGCGGGAAGGAGAGGCGAGATACGCAGTATTTT
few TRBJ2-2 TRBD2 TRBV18 CASSPPHLLASGANTGELFF TGTGCCAGCTCACCACCCCATCTACTGGCTAGCGGTGCGAACACCGGGGAGCTGTTTTTT
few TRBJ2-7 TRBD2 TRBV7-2 CASSPRLAGSYEQYF TGTGCCAGCAGCCCAAGACTAGCGGGGTCCTACGAGCAGTACTTC